A single T cell receptor beta chain is shown here with its context. There are many counts of this clonotype. It lacks a known antigen. Base qualities are not recorded, but no much larger clone differs from it by a single base. TCRdb lists the instrument as Illumina HiSeq 2500. Quantitative 5'-RACE with molecular barcodes was used to prepare TCR beta libraries. The original methods were these. To identify disease-linked TCR variants, a new computational method was used, one built on a probabilistic model of VDJ rearrangement. The public reads were run again by TCRdb, first through fastp at Q25 and then through MiXCR, and only productive beta chains were kept. Here each entry gathers all rows of one CDR3 protein and keeps the most common genes and DNA. In this record, the V and J calls reflect TCRdb's handling and not the investigators' own analysis. Across this sample there are 300,000 to 400,000 distinct CDR3 sequences, with around a tenth seen only once. The ten largest clones capture around 10% of the sample.

This entry comes from a study of CD8 T cells in ankylosing spondylitis (TCRdb year 2017). Concerning the study at large: To find TCR variants linked to disease, the study profiled T cell receptor beta repertoires in ankylosing spondylitis patients and healthy donors. The whole study cohort included 85 to 120 healthy donors and 25 or so ankylosing spondylitis patients. Samples of peripheral blood were taken, and for ankylosing spondylitis patients, synovial fluid was collected as well. The paper's findings and limits, for the study overall: A TCR beta motif made up of roughly eight highly homologous amino acid variants appeared to be characteristic of blood from ankylosing spondylitis patients. The disease-linked clones were reported as significantly enriched in matched synovial fluid samples from ankylosing spondylitis patients. In peripheral blood, the disease-linked clones were found at relatively low frequencies and had a CD8+ phenotype. Some of the motif variants had been reported before in the synovial fluid and blood of reactive arthritis patients, a finding that suggests common disease-initiation mechanisms.

Relative to germline, V is 4 bases shorter and J is 2 bases shorter, with 23 bases between their ends. Per the germline V gene, SGHRS is the CDR1 and YFSETQ is the CDR2. Inclusive of the bounding cysteine and phenylalanine, the CDR3 is 18 residues long. Only the CDR3 part of the read is kept: 54 bases, read in frame from the first base. This sequence originates from a female donor with ankylosing spondylitis or in good health (not recorded which). What was sequenced was blood, either unsorted or a sorted T cell fraction (not recorded which). The chain joins TRBV5-1 to TRBJ2-3; the D region possibly corresponds to TRBD2 (6 bases align). The DNA is as follows: TGCGCCAGCAGCACCGGTTCCATGGGGGGACTCGCCACAGATACGCAGTATTTT. The resulting protein is CASSTGSMGGLATDTQYF. Reference TRBV5-1 and TRBJ2-3 genes cover what lies past the CDR3, so the full variable domain is KAGVTQTPRYLIKTRGQQVTLSCSPISGHRSVSWYQQTPGQGLQFLFEYFSETQRNKGNFPGRFSGRQFSNSRSEMNVSTLELGDSALYLCASSTGSMGGLATDTQYFGPGTRLTVL.